This T cell receptor beta chain was sequenced in a study of radiotherapy plus CTLA-4 blockade in lung cancer (dated by TCRdb to the late 2010s). In terms of the full investigation: Objective responses occurred in 18% of enrolled patients, and over 30% achieved disease control.

The study evaluated CTLA-4 blockade (ipilimumab) given together with focal radiation therapy in patients who had chemo-refractory metastatic non-small-cell lung cancer. Regarding this clone: Its antigen is unknown. No base quality values were provided; no much bigger clone lies one nucleotide off.

Results the study describes overall, beyond this receptor: After treatment with radiotherapy and ipilimumab, TCR clones that originated in tumors expanded in peripheral blood. The strongest predictors of response, as reported, were early dynamic changes in blood T cell clones along with a rise in serum interferon-beta after radiation.

Libraries came from the immunoSEQ multiplex PCR assay. This immuneACCESS table, as held by TCRdb, lists in-frame sequences with V and J called but not all clones. Of the missing ones, under half trace to an unresolved V gene in checked studies; the others have no known cause. Counted in this sample were approximately 94,000 clones; 80% to 85% of them appeared once. Around 25% of the sample belongs to the ten largest clones. Sequencing was performed on peripheral blood, taken from a patient treated with radiotherapy plus ipilimumab. The sequence came from a human donor with non-small cell lung cancer that progressed on radiotherapy plus ipilimumab.

The base sequence is TGCAGCGTTGAAAAGCGGGAGGGCCACCACAATGAGCAGTTCTTC. This translates into CSVEKREGHHNEQFF. The receptor chain draws on TRBV29-1 and TRBJ2-1; 10 central nucleotides agree with TRBD2. After removal of 2 bases from V and 5 bases from J, the junction retains 6 bases not matched to a gene. The CDR3 has 15 amino acids, counting the end cysteine and phenylalanine. Only the CDR3 part of the read is kept: 45 bases, read in frame from the first base. Per the germline V gene, SQVTM is the CDR1 and ANQGSEA is the CDR2.